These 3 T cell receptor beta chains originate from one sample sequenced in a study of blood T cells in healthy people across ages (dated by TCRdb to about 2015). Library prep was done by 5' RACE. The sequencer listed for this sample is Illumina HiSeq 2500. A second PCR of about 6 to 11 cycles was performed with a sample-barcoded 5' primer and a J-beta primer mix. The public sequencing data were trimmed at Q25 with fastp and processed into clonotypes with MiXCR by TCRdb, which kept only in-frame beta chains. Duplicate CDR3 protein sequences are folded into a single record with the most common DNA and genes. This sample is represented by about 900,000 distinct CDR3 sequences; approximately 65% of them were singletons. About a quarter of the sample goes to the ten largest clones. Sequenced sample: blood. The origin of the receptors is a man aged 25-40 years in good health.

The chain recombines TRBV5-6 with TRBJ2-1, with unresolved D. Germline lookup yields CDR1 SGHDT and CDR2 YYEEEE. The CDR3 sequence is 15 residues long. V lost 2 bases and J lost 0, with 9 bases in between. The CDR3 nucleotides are TGTGCCAGCAGCTTTCCGCGGAGCTCCTACAATGAGCAGTTCTTC. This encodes CASSFPRSSYNEQFF. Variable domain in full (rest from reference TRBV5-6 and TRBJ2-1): DAGVTQSPTHLIKTRGQQVTLRCSPKSGHDTVSWYQQALGQGPQFIFQYYEEEERQRGNFPDRFSGHQFPNYSSELNVNALLLGDSALYLCASSFPRSSYNEQFFGPGTRLTVL.

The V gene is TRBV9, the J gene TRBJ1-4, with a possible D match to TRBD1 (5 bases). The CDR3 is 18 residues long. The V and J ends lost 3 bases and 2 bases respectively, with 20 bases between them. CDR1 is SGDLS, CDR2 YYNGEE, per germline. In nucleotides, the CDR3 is TGTGCCAGCAGCGCCCGCGGGGGAGGGGCGGACACTAATGAAAAACTGTTTTTT. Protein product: CASSARGGGADTNEKLFF. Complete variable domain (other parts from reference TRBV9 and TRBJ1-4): DSGVTQTPKHLITATGQRVTLRCSPRSGDLSVYWYQQSLDQGLQFLIQYYNGEERAKGNILERFSAQQFPDLHSELNLSSLELGDSALYFCASSARGGGADTNEKLFFGSGTQLSVL.

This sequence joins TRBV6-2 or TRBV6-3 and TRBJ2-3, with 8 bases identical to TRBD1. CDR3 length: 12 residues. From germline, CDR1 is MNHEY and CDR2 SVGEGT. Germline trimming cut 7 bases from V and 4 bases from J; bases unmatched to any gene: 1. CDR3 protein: CASTQGADTQYF. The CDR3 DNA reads TGTGCCAGCACACAGGGGGCAGATACGCAGTATTTT.